The table lists the clone carrying this T cell receptor (beta chain) with a count of one. Germline V lookup: CDR1 LGHDT, CDR2 YNNKEL (reference sequence). V dropped 4 bases and J dropped 8 bases, with 20 bases sitting between them. This CDR3 has 15 amino acids. This sample stems from a study of blood T cell repertoires in COVID-19. About the study: The cDNA or gDNA used as material had been derived from T cells, B-cell-depleted T cells, or PBMCs.

Under the authors' procedure: Counts of nucleated cells, estimated from reference gene primer amplification, were obtained. Assay used: immunoSEQ multiplex PCR; TCRdb lists only in-frame clones, some missing. The V and J calls and clone size are taken from that table; D and trimming were inferred from the DNA. This sample yields 350,000 to 550,000 clones, of which 75% to 90% are seen a single time; approximately 1.2% belongs to the top ten. Participant reports of clinical history set cohort assignment. This sequence joins TRBV3-1 (or the pseudogene TRBV3-2) and TRBJ1-2, with D unresolved. The TCR was taken from a man aged 25 to 45 who had recovered from COVID-19. Specimen: PBMCs or T cells enriched from blood (not recorded which). The CDR3 region has the DNA TGTGCCAGCAGCCGTGAGCCGGGTTTCGCGAGCGGCTACACCTTC. This codes for CASSREPGFASGYTF.